The table lists the clone carrying this T cell receptor beta chain with a few counts. Per the authors' pipeline: Quantification of nucleated cells was approximated via reference gene primer amplification. Sequencing used immunoSEQ multiplex PCR; TCRdb keeps in-frame clones, though not all of them. V, J and clone size derive from that table, while D and trimming were established from the DNA sequence. The sample carries 150,000 to 200,000 clones, under 90% recorded once. This sample was included in a study of blood T cell repertoires in COVID-19. Germline loops: CDR1 KGHSH, CDR2 LQKENI. The junction had 5 bases not matched to a gene; V was cut back by 0 bases and J by 6 bases. The length of the CDR3 is 15 residues.

The TCR comes from a woman aged 80 or over with acute or convalescent COVID-19. The sequencing input was peripheral blood. The chain employs TRBV18 and TRBJ2-1; 7 nucleotides agree with TRBD1. DNA for the CDR3: TGTGCCAGCTCACCACCGAATGCAGGGGGCAATGAGCAGTTCTTC. Its translation is CASSPPNAGGNEQFF.